Listed here are 22 T cell receptor beta chains from one sample, sequenced in a study of spatial heterogeneity in lung cancer. As to time point: blood at routine non-recurrence follow-up after resection. TCRdb analysed the 5' RACE reads with MiXCR anew, one entry per CDR3 protein. The repertoire includes roughly 34,000 distinct CDR3 sequences, 6% to 9.5% of them detected once, and around 9.4% sits in the top ten. The material sequenced was PBMCs, taken at follow-up. These receptors were obtained from a male donor with early-stage non-small cell lung cancer.

As to this clonotype: Possible read error: a much larger clone is one base away. This chain joins TRBV9 and TRBJ1-2; D is unclear. CDR3 length: 11 residues. Germline CDR1 reads SGDLS; CDR2 reads YYNGEE. This CDR3 is CVSSSLGSYTF. For the CDR3, the DNA is TGTGTCAGCAGCTCCCTAGGGAGCTACACCTTC.

The chain joins TRBV4-1 to TRBJ2-7; the D gene is possibly TRBD1 (6 bases). CDR1 and CDR2 (germline): MGHRA, YSYEKL. The CDR3 sequence is 14 residues long. V was pared by 1 base and J by 4 bases, with 11 bases between. DNA of the CDR3: TGCGCCAGCAGCCAAGGCAGGGGTGGATACGAGCAGTACTTC. Protein sequence: CASSQGRGGYEQYF.

At least ten counts were recorded for this clonotype. The genes are TRBV29-1 and TRBJ2-1, with 10 bases matching TRBD2. This CDR3 is built from 13 residues. Germline CDR1 and CDR2: SQVTM and ANQGSEA. V lost 3 bases and J lost 9; bases outside the gene matches: 5. Written as DNA, the CDR3 is TGCAGCGTTGATAAGCGGGGGGGCGGTGAGCAGTTCTTC. It specifies CSVDKRGGGEQFF.

There are many counts of this clonotype. V usage is TRBV11-3 and J usage is TRBJ2-1; unclear D gene. Trimming stripped 1 base from V and 11 bases from J, with 9 bases between. CDR1 SGHNT and CDR2 YENEEA come from the germline V gene. The CDR3 has 12 amino acids. The CDR3 region has the DNA TGTGCCAGCAGCTTAGGCGGCCTAAAGCAGTTCTTC. Its translation is CASSLGGLKQFF.

This clonotype was recorded many times. This chain connects TRBV9 to TRBJ1-1; possibly TRBD1 for D (5 bases). Germline lookup yields CDR1 SGDLS and CDR2 YYNGEE. The ends were cut back, 3 bases at V and 5 bases at J, with 11 bases in the middle. This CDR3 contains 13 residues. CDR3 sequence reads: CASSAVPGTEAFF. CDR3 bases: TGTGCCAGCAGCGCCGTTCCAGGGACTGAAGCTTTCTTT.

The table lists this clonotype with many counts. The chain employs TRBV20-1 and TRBJ2-3, with 14 positions matching TRBD2. Unmatched junction bases numbered 10, after V lost 5 bases and J lost 6 bases. From germline, CDR1 is DFQATT and CDR2 SNEGSKA (reference sequence). The CDR3 contains 16 residues. The CDR3, as DNA: TGCAGTGCTGGCCGGACTAGCGGGGGGAAATTTGATACGCAGTATTTT. It codes for CSAGRTSGGKFDTQYF.

This clonotype was seen many times. This sequence joins TRBV6-9 and TRBJ2-7; TRBD1 matches 7 bases. V lost 8 bases and J lost 3; bases outside the gene matches: 19. Germline CDR1 reads MNHGY; CDR2 reads SVAAGI. The CDR3 totals 17 residues. The CDR3 region has the DNA TGTGCCAGCCGGGACAGCATCCCCGGTCACACCCACTACGAGCAGTACTTC. Translated: CASRDSIPGHTHYEQYF.

This clonotype was seen many times. One end of the junction does not line up with germline, which may come from a read error. This chain joins TRBV7-7 and TRBJ2-3, with 7 bases aligning to TRBD2. The CDR3 is 16 residues long. The germline CDR1 and CDR2 sequences are SSHAT and FNYEAQ (reference sequence). CDR3 loop: CASSFGSGVSTDTQYF. Here the CDR3 DNA reads TGTGCTAGCAGCTTTGGGAGCGGGGTTAGCACAGATACGCAGTATTTT.

This clonotype was observed many times. The genes are TRBV27 and TRBJ2-3; D is undetermined. Trimming pared 7 bases from V and 1 base from J, leaving 18 bases between. The germline gives CDR1 MNHEY, CDR2 SMNVEV (reference sequence). The CDR3 spans 16 residues. Here the CDR3 reads CASTPLAAEGTDTQYF. As DNA, the CDR3 is TGTGCCAGCACCCCCCTGGCGGCAGAAGGCACAGATACGCAGTATTTT.

In its sample, this clonotype was seen a few times. J is TRBJ1-2 and V is TRBV19; possible D gene TRBD1, 5 bases. CDR1 and CDR2 (germline): LNHDA, SQIVND (reference sequence). The V and J ends lost 7 bases and 4 bases respectively, with 16 bases between them. The CDR3 loop spans 14 amino acids. CDR3 region: CASNSGRASYGYTF. DNA of the CDR3: TGTGCCAGTAACTCAGGGAGAGCAAGCTATGGCTACACCTTC.

This clonotype occurred many times. This chain connects TRBV2 to TRBJ1-2, with a weak D call TRBD1 (5 bases). The germline V gene has CDR1 SNHLY and CDR2 FYNNEI. The ends were cut back, 6 bases at V and 10 bases at J, with 12 bases in the middle. The CDR3 spans 11 residues. As DNA, the CDR3 is TGTGCCAGCAGCGACAGCGCGACCTACACCTTC. Translation: CASSDSATYTF.

The chain is built from TRBV6-6 and TRBJ2-3, with TRBD2 matching over 10 bases. Germline CDR1 and CDR2: MNHNY and SVGAGI (reference sequence). V lost 7 bases, J lost 4 bases, and 11 bases stayed unmatched. The CDR3 loop spans 16 amino acids. The CDR3 loop reads CASNPGSGGASDTQYF. CDR3 in DNA: TGTGCCAGCAACCCCGGGAGCGGGGGGGCCTCAGATACGCAGTATTTT.

This clonotype was seen repeatedly, ten times or more. The rearrangement joins TRBV29-1 to TRBJ2-2; D not resolved. CDR1 and CDR2 (germline): SQVTM, ANQGSEA. Trimming removed 7 bases at V and 8 bases at J, with 8 bases between. This CDR3 is 10 amino acids long. The CDR3, as DNA: TGCAGCGGCCTTCTTGGGGAGCTGTTTTTT. Its translation: CSGLLGELFF.

This clonotype was counted ten times or more. CDR3 in DNA: TGCAGCGCCTTAAACAGGGGGGTGGTGAACACTGAAGCTTTCTTT. The encoded protein is CSALNRGVVNTEAFF. V usage is TRBV29-1 and J usage is TRBJ1-1, with TRBD1 matching 8 bases. This CDR3 comprises 15 residues. CDR1 is SQVTM and CDR2 is ANQGSEA in the germline V gene. Trimming removed 7 bases from V and 0 bases from J; junction bases left unmatched: 10.

The sample holds a few counts of this clonotype. The CDR3 bases are TGTGCCAGCAGCCCACTTCCCACGGACAGGTGGTACTACGAGCAGTACTTC. It yields the protein CASSPLPTDRWYYEQYF. J is TRBJ2-7 and V is TRBV6-5; 7 bases line up with TRBD1. The CDR3 contains 17 residues. Germline values: CDR1 MNHEY, CDR2 SVGAGI. The V gene end was trimmed by 6 bases and the J gene end by 3 bases; junction bases not matched to a gene: 17.

The sample holds many counts of this clonotype. CDR3 nucleotides: TGCAGCGTTGATTGGGCCTATGGCTACACCTTC. Translation gives CSVDWAYGYTF. The rearrangement links TRBV29-1 to TRBJ1-2; no definite D call. Germline V CDR1 and CDR2: SQVTM, ANQGSEA. With 3 bases removed from V and 4 bases from J, the gap between germline ends came to 6 bases. The CDR3 length is 11 residues. Full variable domain (missing parts from reference TRBV29-1 and TRBJ1-2): SAVISQKPSRDICQRGTSLTIQCQVDSQVTMMFWYRQQPGQSLTLIATANQGSEATYESGFVIDKFPISRPNLTFSTLTVSNMSPEDSSIYLCSVDWAYGYTFGSGTRLTVV.

V and J are TRBV9 and TRBJ2-3; 7 bases agree with TRBD2. Trimming cost V 3 bases and J 3 bases; bases outside gene matches: 4. Germline lookup yields CDR1 SGDLS and CDR2 YYNGEE. The length of the CDR3 is 14 residues. The CDR3 DNA is TGTGCCAGCAGCGAGAGCGGGGAAACAGATACGCAGTATTTT. Protein sequence: CASSESGETDTQYF.

This clonotype has ten or more counts. The CDR3 DNA follows: TGTGCCAGCTCACCATTACCTGGGACTAGCGGATCAGATACGCAGTATTTT. The encoded protein is CASSPLPGTSGSDTQYF. The genes are TRBV18 and TRBJ2-3; 11 bases line up with TRBD2. Germline V CDR1 and CDR2: KGHSH, LQKENI. The CDR3 is 17 residues long. V gave up 2 bases and J gave up 4 bases; unmatched junction bases: 8.

In its sample, this clonotype was seen many times. The rearrangement links TRBV19 to TRBJ1-1; D unresolved. The CDR3 length is 12 residues. Trimming left V 3 bases short and J 7 bases short, with 9 bases between. CDR1 and CDR2 (germline): LNHDA, SQIVND (reference sequence). The CDR3 loop is CASSIGTVEAFF. CDR3 in DNA: TGTGCCAGTAGTATTGGTACAGTTGAAGCTTTCTTT.

This clonotype has at least ten counts. The genes are TRBV7-9 and TRBJ1-2, with 7 positions matching TRBD1. Trimming removed 4 bases from V and 3 bases from J; junction bases left unmatched: 2. Germline V lookup: CDR1 SEHNR, CDR2 FQNEAQ (reference sequence). The CDR3 consists of 13 residues. The CDR3 nucleotides are TGTGCCAGCAGCTGGGACAGTTACTATGGCTACACCTTC. Translation: CASSWDSYYGYTF.

This clonotype has at least ten counts. The rearrangement links TRBV7-6 to TRBJ2-7; D remains ambiguous. Trimming stripped 0 bases from V and 2 bases from J, with 5 bases between. Per the germline V gene, CDR1 is SGHVS and CDR2 is FNYEAQ. This CDR3 has 13 amino acids. As DNA, the CDR3 is TGTGCCAGCAGCTTAGCTGCCACCTACGAGCAGTACTTC. Its translation: CASSLAATYEQYF. Full variable domain (remainder filled in from reference TRBV7-6 and TRBJ2-7): GAGVSQSPRYKVTKRGQDVALRCDPISGHVSLYWYRQALGQGPEFLTYFNYEAQQDKSGLPNDRFSAERPEGSISTLTIQRTEQRDSAMYRCASSLAATYEQYFGPGTRLTVT.

As to this clonotype: A much bigger clone sits one base away, suggesting this may be a read error. The V call is TRBV5-5, the J call TRBJ2-7; 9 nucleotides match TRBD1. In germline, CDR1 is SGHKS, CDR2 YYEKEE (reference sequence). The CDR3 consists of 14 residues. CDR3 in amino acids: CTSSWGQGAYEQYF. DNA for the CDR3: TGTACCAGCAGCTGGGGACAGGGCGCCTACGAGCAGTACTTC.